Following are 14 T cell receptor beta chains from one sample sequenced in a study of cytomegalovirus exposure and HLA in healthy donors. In the PCR, 60 Vbeta and 13 Jbeta primers were used. Produced via immunoSEQ multiplex PCR; TCRdb's table is partial and in-frame only. The sample gives approximately 30,000 clones, about 67% of which show up once; 10% is in the top ten. The sequencing sample was made of PBMCs. Receptors were obtained from a man aged 40-50 years in good health and CMV-seropositive.

J is TRBJ2-1 and V is TRBV2, with a weak D call TRBD2 (5 bases). The V gene's germline CDR1 is SNHLY and CDR2 FYNNEI. CDR3 length equals 14 residues. V lost 5 bases and J 10 bases, leaving 18 bases between the germline ends. CDR3 DNA sequence: TGTGCCAGCAGTCGCGAAATCACTAGTGACGAGCAGTTCTTC. It yields the protein CASSREITSDEQFF.

This sequence joins TRBV7-6 and TRBJ2-5; TRBD1 is a possible D gene (7 bases). The end of the DNA is better explained by TRBJ2-7, so the J call may be wrong. Germline loops: CDR1 SGHVS, CDR2 FNYEAQ. The CDR3 has 17 amino acids. CDR3 nucleotides: TGTGCCAGCAGCTTAGGGGCAGGAGGGGGCGAGAGCCTCGAGCAGTACTTC. It translates to CASSLGAGGGESLEQYF.

This clone was counted a single time. The CDR3 spells CASSGDSYYEQYF. The DNA of the CDR3 is TGTGCCAGCAGCGGGGACAGCTACTACGAGCAGTACTTC. The V gene is TRBV5-7, the J gene TRBJ2-7; TRBD1 matches 7 bases. TRBV5-7 has ORF status, its function being uncertain. CDR3 length equals 13 residues. V was pared by 4 bases and J by 3 bases, with 4 bases of the junction left unmatched.

The chain carries TRBV19 and TRBJ1-6; D not certain. The CDR3 runs 13 residues. Deletions cut 8 bases from V and 7 bases from J, with 12 bases between. Germline lookup yields CDR1 LNHDA and CDR2 SQIVND (reference sequence). The CDR3, as DNA: TGTGCCAGTGGAGCTAATTTGAATTCACCCCTCCACTTT. Protein: CASGANLNSPLHF.

The chain joins TRBV7-2 to TRBJ2-7, with D possibly being TRBD2 (6 bases). Germline V gene lookup returns CDR1 SGHTA and CDR2 FQGNSA. This CDR3 is 16 amino acids long. Trimming took 0 bases from V and 0 from J, leaving 12 bases between them. CDR3 sequence: CASSLAGTQTSYEQYF. As DNA, the CDR3 is TGTGCCAGCAGCTTAGCAGGGACTCAAACCTCCTACGAGCAGTACTTC.

The chain links TRBV28 to TRBJ1-6; unclear D gene. Germline lookup yields CDR1 MDHEN and CDR2 SYDVKM. CDR3 length: 14 residues. Trimming cost V 6 bases and J 7 bases, with 13 bases left between them. The CDR3 coding sequence is TGTGCCAGCAGAGCCCCCCGCAAAAATTCACCCCTCCACTTT. It is translated as CASRAPRKNSPLHF. Looking up the rest from reference TRBV28 and TRBJ1-6 gives the full variable domain: DVKVTQSSRYLVKRTGEKVFLECVQDMDHENMFWYRQDPGLGLRLIYFSYDVKMKEKGDIPEGYSVSREKKERFSLILESASTNQTSMYLCASRAPRKNSPLHFGNGTRLTVT.

The V call is TRBV7-2, the J call TRBJ2-3; D might be TRBD2 (7 bases). Germline values: CDR1 SGHTA, CDR2 FQGNSA. The CDR3 sequence is 18 residues long. Trimming removed 4 bases at V and 0 bases at J, with 20 bases between. CDR3 DNA: TGTGCCAGCAGCTGGGGGGGTGTATCGGGGGCTAGCACAGATACGCAGTATTTT. It encodes CASSWGGVSGASTDTQYF.

The chain joins TRBV5-1 to TRBJ1-4; 10 bases line up with TRBD1. V lost 0 bases and J lost 8; bases outside the gene matches: 4. This CDR3 comprises 15 residues. The germline V gene has CDR1 SGHRS and CDR2 YFSETQ. The DNA for the CDR3 is TGCGCCAGCAGCTTGGGGGACAGGGGAGTAGAAAAACTGTTTTTT. It translates to CASSLGDRGVEKLFF. Drawing the rest from reference TRBV5-1 and TRBJ1-4, the complete variable domain is KAGVTQTPRYLIKTRGQQVTLSCSPISGHRSVSWYQQTPGQGLQFLFEYFSETQRNKGNFPGRFSGRQFSNSRSEMNVSTLELGDSALYLCASSLGDRGVEKLFFGSGTQLSVL.

This clone was seen only once. V and J are TRBV11-3 and TRBJ2-1, with D hard to call. Deletions cut 3 bases from V and 10 bases from J, with 10 bases between. The CDR3 spans 12 residues. Germline values: CDR1 SGHNT, CDR2 YENEEA. The CDR3 coding sequence is TGTGCCAGCAGCTTTTCCCGCGAGGAGCAGTTCTTC. It translates to CASSFSREEQFF.

This sequence joins TRBV13 and TRBJ2-5, with TRBD2 identical over 10 bases. This CDR3 has 14 residues. Germline V gives CDR1 PRHDT, CDR2 FYEKMQ (reference sequence). Trimming removed 4 bases from V and 6 bases from J; junction bases left unmatched: 5. The chain's CDR3 is CASSYTSGAKTQYF. The CDR3 DNA reads TGTGCCAGCAGCTACACTAGCGGGGCGAAGACCCAGTACTTC.

The CDR3: CSVEERGGEQYF. In DNA form, the CDR3 reads TGCAGCGTTGAAGAGCGGGGGGGGGAGCAGTACTTC. This chain links TRBV29-1 with TRBJ2-7, with TRBD2 identical over 9 bases. Germline V gene sequence: CDR1 SQVTM, CDR2 ANQGSEA. Losses at the gene ends were 0 bases for V and 7 bases for J; bases not matched to a gene: 1. The CDR3 has 12 amino acids.

In DNA form, the CDR3 reads TGTGCCAGCAGCTTGGGACAGATACGCACAGATACGCAGTATTTT. This sequence encodes CASSLGQIRTDTQYF. This chain links TRBV7-2 with TRBJ2-3, with 7 bases matching TRBD1. This CDR3 comprises 15 residues. J was trimmed by 1 base and V by 3 bases; bases with no gene match: 4. The V gene's germline CDR1 is SGHTA and CDR2 FQGNSA.

V usage is TRBV6-5 and J usage is TRBJ1-3; 7 bases are shared with TRBD1. This CDR3 is built from 13 residues. Trimming took 5 bases from V and 2 from J; bases not matched to a gene: 0. Germline V gene data show CDR1 as MNHEY and CDR2 as SVGAGI. The CDR3, as DNA: TGTGCCAGCAGTGACAGGGCTGGAAACACCATATATTTT. It is translated as CASSDRAGNTIYF.

The rearrangement links TRBV19 to TRBJ1-2, with 8 bases lining up with TRBD1. V trimming: 5 bases; J trimming: 6 bases; junction bases outside the gene matches: 14. CDR3 length equals 16 residues. Germline assignment: CDR1 LNHDA and CDR2 SQIVND (reference sequence). The CDR3 loop is CASSVPRADREDGYTF. The DNA for the CDR3 is TGTGCCAGTAGTGTTCCTAGAGCGGACAGGGAGGATGGCTACACCTTC.